A selection of T cell receptor beta chains follows, all from one sample in a study of blood T cell repertoires in COVID-19. The method was immunoSEQ multiplex PCR; TCRdb's version includes in-frame clones alone and lacks a portion of them. The sample holds 150,000 to 200,000 clones; approximately 87% are singletons and the top ten take approximately 4%. The sample taken for sequencing was peripheral blood. These receptors were obtained from a young man with active or convalescent COVID-19. The CDR3 runs from the conserved cysteine through the conserved F or W. A D gene is named only where the DNA matches it firmly. Clone sizes are given selectively: once, few, many, or a class where the clone is expanded.

DNA: TGCGCCAGCAGCCAATTCAGGGGGCTAGCCAAAAACATTCAGTACTTC
CDR3: CASSQFRGLAKNIQYF
D: TRBD1
size: NA
J: TRBJ2-4
V: TRBV4-1

DNA: TGTGCCAGCTCACCGACAGGAACCTCTGGAAACACCATATATTTT
CDR3: CASSPTGTSGNTIYF
D: NA
size: once
J: TRBJ1-3
V: TRBV18

DNA: TGTGCCAGCAGTTTAGGAAGGGGCGCTTTCTTT
CDR3: CASSLGRGAFF
D: NA
size: NA
J: TRBJ1-1
V: TRBV28

DNA: TGTGCCAGCAGCGGGGGCGGGTCCTACAATGAGCAGTTCTTC
CDR3: CASSGGGSYNEQFF
D: NA
size: NA
J: TRBJ2-1
V: TRBV7-3

DNA: TGTGCCAGCATCCCAAGGGGCGGGAGATTAGGAAATGAGCAGTTCTTC
CDR3: CASIPRGGRLGNEQFF
D: TRBD2
size: NA
J: TRBJ2-1
V: TRBV5-8

DNA: TGCAGCGTTCTTCCAGGGAGGCTTGACGAGCAGTACTTC
CDR3: CSVLPGRLDEQYF
D: NA
size: NA
J: TRBJ2-7
V: TRBV29-1

DNA: TGTGCCAGCAGCGTAGGGGGCGGGACCGGGAACTACACCTTC
CDR3: CASSVGGGTGNYTF
D: NA
size: once
J: TRBJ1-2
V: TRBV9

DNA: TGTGCCAGTAGTATCGGTCCCCACAATGAGCAGTTCTTC
CDR3: CASSIGPHNEQFF
D: NA
size: NA
J: TRBJ2-1
V: TRBV19

DNA: TGTGCCAGCAGCTTGAGAGCCGGGTCCCAGGGATCCAATGAGCAGTTCTTC
CDR3: CASSLRAGSQGSNEQFF
D: NA
size: NA
J: TRBJ2-1
V: TRBV7-3

DNA: TGTGCCAGTAGCACTACAGGTGCCGGGGAGCTGTTTTTT
CDR3: CASSTTGAGELFF
D: NA
size: NA
J: TRBJ2-2
V: TRBV19

DNA: TGCGCCAGCAGCTTCGGATATCTTAGGGGATCCGGAAACACCATATATTTT
CDR3: CASSFGYLRGSGNTIYF
D: NA
size: once
J: TRBJ1-3
V: TRBV5-1

DNA: TGTGCCAGCAGCTCCTTCGGGGGGGTGGCGGAGACCCAGTACTTC
CDR3: CASSSFGGVAETQYF
D: TRBD2
size: NA
J: TRBJ2-5
V: TRBV9

DNA: TGTGCCTCGAGGGAGTGGGGCTCCTACGAGCAGTACTTC
CDR3: CASREWGSYEQYF
D: NA
size: NA
J: TRBJ2-7
V: TRBV12-3/TRBV12-4

DNA: TGTGCCAGCAGCCCCGGTACCGGGGAGCTGTTTTTT
CDR3: CASSPGTGELFF
D: NA
size: NA
J: TRBJ2-2
V: TRBV7-9

DNA: TGCGCCAGCAGCTTAGCGCGGGCGGCGGGGGAGCAGTTCTTC
CDR3: CASSLARAAGEQFF
D: NA
size: NA
J: TRBJ2-1
V: TRBV5-1

DNA: TGTGCCAGCAGCTTAGACGGGCAGGGGGGCAATGAGCAGTTCTTC
CDR3: CASSLDGQGGNEQFF
D: NA
size: NA
J: TRBJ2-1
V: TRBV11-3

DNA: TGTGCCAGCAGCTTATTTATGAACACTGAAGCTTTCTTT
CDR3: CASSLFMNTEAFF
D: NA
size: NA
J: TRBJ1-1
V: TRBV7-8

DNA: TGTGCCAGCAGGGAACGGGTCGGCGATTTTCCCACAGATACGCAGTATTTT
CDR3: CASRERVGDFPTDTQYF
D: NA
size: NA
J: TRBJ2-3
V: TRBV5-4

DNA: TGTGCCAGCTCCGGACAGGGCGACATTATGAGGACGTTCTTC
CDR3: CASSGQGDIMRTFF
D: TRBD1
size: NA
J: TRBJ2-1
V: TRBV3-1/TRBV3-2

DNA: TGTGCCACCAGTGATTTAACTTCCTCCGTAGAGACCCAGTACTTC
CDR3: CATSDLTSSVETQYF
D: NA
size: NA
J: TRBJ2-5
V: TRBV24-1

DNA: TGTGCCAGCAGCTTCCCCGCAGGGGTTAATGGCTACACCTTC
CDR3: CASSFPAGVNGYTF
D: NA
size: NA
J: TRBJ1-2
V: TRBV11-2

DNA: TGTGCCACCAGGACCCCACAGGTCGGCGCTGAAGCTTTCTTT
CDR3: CATRTPQVGAEAFF
D: NA
size: once
J: TRBJ1-1
V: TRBV15

DNA: TGTGCCAGCAGTTACACGGGGGTAGCGGTTACTACTACCCGCACAGATACGCAGTATTTT
CDR3: CASSYTGVAVTTTRTDTQYF
D: NA
size: NA
J: TRBJ2-3
V: TRBV6-2/TRBV6-3

DNA: TGTGCCAGCAGCCAAGAAGAAGCGCCCTGGAGCCACAATGAGCAGTTCTTC
CDR3: CASSQEEAPWSHNEQFF
D: NA
size: few
J: TRBJ2-1
V: TRBV3-1/TRBV3-2

DNA: TGTGCCAGCAGTTCCCTAGACGGAGGATTTTCACCCCTCCACTTT
CDR3: CASSSLDGGFSPLHF
D: NA
size: NA
J: TRBJ1-6
V: TRBV28

DNA: TGTGCCAGCAGCTTTTACAGTTCTGTTGAAGCTTTCTTT
CDR3: CASSFYSSVEAFF
D: NA
size: NA
J: TRBJ1-1
V: TRBV5-4

DNA: TGTGCCAGCAGCGCCCGACAGGGGAAGTTTAGGGGCTCTGGAAACACCATATATTTT
CDR3: CASSARQGKFRGSGNTIYF
D: TRBD1
size: NA
J: TRBJ1-3
V: TRBV28

DNA: TGTGCCGCCAGAACAGGGGGCATTGGAAACACCATATATTTT
CDR3: CAARTGGIGNTIYF
D: TRBD1
size: NA
J: TRBJ1-3
V: TRBV10-3

DNA: TGTGCCACCAGTGATTTGCGGGGAGACGGCAATGAGCAGTTCTTC
CDR3: CATSDLRGDGNEQFF
D: NA
size: NA
J: TRBJ2-1
V: TRBV24-1

DNA: TGTGCCAGCAGCTTAGGTCGTCCAGCAGATACGCAGTATTTT
CDR3: CASSLGRPADTQYF
D: NA
size: NA
J: TRBJ2-3
V: TRBV7-3

DNA: TGTGCCAGCAGCACGCGTCGAGGAGACAATGAGCAGTTCTTC
CDR3: CASSTRRGDNEQFF
D: NA
size: NA
J: TRBJ2-1
V: TRBV7-2

DNA: TGTGCCAGCAGCTCGACGAGGGACTTTTCAGGGGAGACCCAGTACTTC
CDR3: CASSSTRDFSGETQYF
D: NA
size: NA
J: TRBJ2-5
V: TRBV13

DNA: TGTGCCTGGAGTGTAGGTGTAGGGGGATTTTCACCCCTCCACTTT
CDR3: CAWSVGVGGFSPLHF
D: NA
size: few
J: TRBJ1-6
V: TRBV30

DNA: TGTGCCAGCAATCGAAGTCCCGGACAGGGCTATGAGCAGTTCTTC
CDR3: CASNRSPGQGYEQFF
D: TRBD1
size: NA
J: TRBJ2-1
V: TRBV5-6

DNA: TGCGCCAGCAGCTTCCCGACAGGGGAATATGGCTACACCTTC
CDR3: CASSFPTGEYGYTF
D: TRBD1
size: NA
J: TRBJ1-2
V: TRBV5-1